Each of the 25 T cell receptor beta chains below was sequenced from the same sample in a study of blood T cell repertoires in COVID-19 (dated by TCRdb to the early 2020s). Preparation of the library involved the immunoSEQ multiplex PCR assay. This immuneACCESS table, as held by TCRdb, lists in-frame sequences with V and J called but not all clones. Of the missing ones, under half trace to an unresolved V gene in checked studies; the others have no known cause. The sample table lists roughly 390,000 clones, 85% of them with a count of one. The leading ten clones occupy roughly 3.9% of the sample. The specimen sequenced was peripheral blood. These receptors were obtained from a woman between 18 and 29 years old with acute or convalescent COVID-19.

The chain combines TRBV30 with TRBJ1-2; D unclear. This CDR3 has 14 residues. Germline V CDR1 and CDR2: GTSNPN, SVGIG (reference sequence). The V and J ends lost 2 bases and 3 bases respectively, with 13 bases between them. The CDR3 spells CAWSSGVLHYGYTF. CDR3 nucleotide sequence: TGTGCCTGGAGTAGCGGGGTTCTCCACTATGGCTACACCTTC.

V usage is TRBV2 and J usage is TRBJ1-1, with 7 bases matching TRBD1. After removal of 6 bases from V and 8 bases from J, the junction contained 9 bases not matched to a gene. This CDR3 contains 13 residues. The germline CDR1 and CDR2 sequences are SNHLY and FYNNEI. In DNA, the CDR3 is TGTGCCAGCAGGGGGGTGCGGACAGGCGAAGCTTTCTTT. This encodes CASRGVRTGEAFF. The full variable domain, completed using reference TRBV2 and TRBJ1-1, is EPEVTQTPSHQVTQMGQEVILRCVPISNHLYFYWYRQILGQKVEFLVSFYNNEISEKSEIFDDQFSVERPDGSNFTLKIRSTKLEDSAMYFCASRGVRTGEAFFGQGTRLTVV.

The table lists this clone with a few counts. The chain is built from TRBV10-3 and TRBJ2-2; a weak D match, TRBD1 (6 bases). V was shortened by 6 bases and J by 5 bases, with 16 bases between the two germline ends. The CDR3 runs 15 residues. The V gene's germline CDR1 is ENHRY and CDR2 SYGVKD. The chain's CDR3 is CAIRDGGRGTGELFF. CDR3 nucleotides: TGTGCCATCAGAGACGGCGGCAGGGGAACCGGGGAGCTGTTTTTT.

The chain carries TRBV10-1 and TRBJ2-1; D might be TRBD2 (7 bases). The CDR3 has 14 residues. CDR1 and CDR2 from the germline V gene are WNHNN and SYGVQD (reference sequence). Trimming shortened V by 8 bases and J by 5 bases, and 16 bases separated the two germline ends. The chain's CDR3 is CASSKGEGDNEQFF. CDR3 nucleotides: TGCGCCAGCTCGAAGGGGGAGGGGGACAATGAGCAGTTCTTC.

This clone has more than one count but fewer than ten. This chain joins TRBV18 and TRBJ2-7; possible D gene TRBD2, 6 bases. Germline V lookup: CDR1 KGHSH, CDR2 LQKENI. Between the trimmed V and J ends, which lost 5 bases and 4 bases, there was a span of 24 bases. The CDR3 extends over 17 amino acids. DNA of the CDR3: TGTGCCAGCTCAGCGGGACGCAGGGCCCTCGTGGGGTACGAGCAGTACTTC. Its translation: CASSAGRRALVGYEQYF.

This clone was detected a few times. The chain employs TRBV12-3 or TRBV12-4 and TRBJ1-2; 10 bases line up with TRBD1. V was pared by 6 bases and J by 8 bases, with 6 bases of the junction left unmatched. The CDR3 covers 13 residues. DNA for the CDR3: TGTGCCAGCAGCCCGGGACAGGGGAGGGGCTACACCTTC. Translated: CASSPGQGRGYTF.

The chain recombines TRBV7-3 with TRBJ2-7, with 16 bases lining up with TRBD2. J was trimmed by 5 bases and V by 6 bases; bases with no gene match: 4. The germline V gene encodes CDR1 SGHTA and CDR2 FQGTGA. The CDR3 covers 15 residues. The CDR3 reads CASSPGTSGRDEQYF. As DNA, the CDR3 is TGTGCCAGCAGTCCGGGGACTAGCGGGAGGGACGAGCAGTACTTC.

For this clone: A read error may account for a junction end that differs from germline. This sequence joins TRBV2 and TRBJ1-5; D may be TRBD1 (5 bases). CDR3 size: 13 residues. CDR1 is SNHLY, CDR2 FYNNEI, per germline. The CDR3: CASIEGAHQPQHF. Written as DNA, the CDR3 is TGTGCCAGCATTGAAGGGGCGCATCAGCCCCAGCATTTT.

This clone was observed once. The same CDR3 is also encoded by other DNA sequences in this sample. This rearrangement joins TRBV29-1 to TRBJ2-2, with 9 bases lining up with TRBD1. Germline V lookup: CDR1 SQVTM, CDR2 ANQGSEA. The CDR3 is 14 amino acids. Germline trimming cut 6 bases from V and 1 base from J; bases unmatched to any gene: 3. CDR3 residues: CSVRTGVNTGELFF. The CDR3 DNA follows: TGCAGCGTCAGGACAGGGGTGAACACCGGGGAGCTGTTTTTT.

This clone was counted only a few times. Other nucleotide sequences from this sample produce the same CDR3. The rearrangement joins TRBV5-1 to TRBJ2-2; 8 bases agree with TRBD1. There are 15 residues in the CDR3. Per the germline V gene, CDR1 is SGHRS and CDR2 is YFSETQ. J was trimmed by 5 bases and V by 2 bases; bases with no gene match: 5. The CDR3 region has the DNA TGCGCCAGCAGCTTTGCCGGACAGGGAACCGGGGAGCTGTTTTTT. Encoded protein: CASSFAGQGTGELFF.

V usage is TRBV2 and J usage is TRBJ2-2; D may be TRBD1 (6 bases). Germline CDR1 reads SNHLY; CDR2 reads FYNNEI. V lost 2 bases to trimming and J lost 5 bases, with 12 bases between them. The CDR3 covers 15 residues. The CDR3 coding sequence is TGTGCCAGCAGTGAACGGTCAGGGGAGACCGGGGAGCTGTTTTTT. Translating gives CASSERSGETGELFF.

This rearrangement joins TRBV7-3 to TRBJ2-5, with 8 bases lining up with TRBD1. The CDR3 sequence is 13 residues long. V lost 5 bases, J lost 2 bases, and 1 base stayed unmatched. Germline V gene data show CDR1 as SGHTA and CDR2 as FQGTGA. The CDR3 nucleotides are TGTGCCAGCAGCGGGGACAGGCAAGAGACCCAGTACTTC. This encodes CASSGDRQETQYF.

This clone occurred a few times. CDR3 nucleotides: TGTGCCAGCATCACGGGGGGGAGCAATCAGCCCCAGCATTTT. Its protein product is CASITGGSNQPQHF. The gene calls are TRBV28 and TRBJ1-5, with D perhaps TRBD1 (5 bases). The CDR3 sequence is 14 residues long. The V end lost 7 bases, the J end lost 1 base, and 11 bases lay between the germline ends. Per the germline V gene, CDR1 is MDHEN and CDR2 is SYDVKM.

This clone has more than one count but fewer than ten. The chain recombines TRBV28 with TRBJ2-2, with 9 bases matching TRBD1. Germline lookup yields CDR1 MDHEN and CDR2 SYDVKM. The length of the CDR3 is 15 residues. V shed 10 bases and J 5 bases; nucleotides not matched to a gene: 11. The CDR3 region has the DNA TGTGCCATCTCCACCGGGACAGGGAGGACCGGGGAGCTGTTTTTT. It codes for CAISTGTGRTGELFF.

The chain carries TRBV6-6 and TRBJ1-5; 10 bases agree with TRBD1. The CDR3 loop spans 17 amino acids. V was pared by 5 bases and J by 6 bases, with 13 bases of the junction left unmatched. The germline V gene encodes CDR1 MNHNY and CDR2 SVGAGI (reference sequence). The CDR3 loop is CASSRQGAIEWSQPQHF. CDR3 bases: TGTGCCAGCAGTCGACAGGGGGCGATCGAATGGAGTCAGCCCCAGCATTTT.

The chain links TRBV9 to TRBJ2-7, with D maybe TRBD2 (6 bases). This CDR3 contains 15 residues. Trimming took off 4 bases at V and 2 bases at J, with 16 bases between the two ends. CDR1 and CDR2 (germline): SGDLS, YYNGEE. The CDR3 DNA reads TGTGCCAGCAGCCGAGTAGGAGGGGACCCCTACGAGCAGTACTTC. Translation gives CASSRVGGDPYEQYF. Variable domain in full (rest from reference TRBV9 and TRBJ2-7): DSGVTQTPKHLITATGQRVTLRCSPRSGDLSVYWYQQSLDQGLQFLIQYYNGEERAKGNILERFSAQQFPDLHSELNLSSLELGDSALYFCASSRVGGDPYEQYFGPGTRLTVT.

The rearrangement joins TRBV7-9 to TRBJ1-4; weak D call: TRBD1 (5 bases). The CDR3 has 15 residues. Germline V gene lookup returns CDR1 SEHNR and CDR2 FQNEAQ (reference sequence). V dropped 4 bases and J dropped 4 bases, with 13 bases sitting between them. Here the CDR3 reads CASSSTGDGNEKLFF. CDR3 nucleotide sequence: TGTGCCAGCAGCTCGACGGGGGACGGTAATGAAAAACTGTTTTTT.

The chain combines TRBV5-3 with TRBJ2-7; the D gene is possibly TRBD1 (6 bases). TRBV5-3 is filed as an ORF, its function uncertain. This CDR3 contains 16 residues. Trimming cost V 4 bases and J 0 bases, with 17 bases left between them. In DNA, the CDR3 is TGTGCCAGAAGCCTAGGGACACTCGCTAGCTCCTACGAGCAGTACTTC. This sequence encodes CARSLGTLASSYEQYF.

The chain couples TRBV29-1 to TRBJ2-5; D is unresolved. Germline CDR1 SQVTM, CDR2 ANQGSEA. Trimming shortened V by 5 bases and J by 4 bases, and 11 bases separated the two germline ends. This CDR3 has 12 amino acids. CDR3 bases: TGCAGCGTTCCGCTCGCGGCAGAGACCCAGTACTTC. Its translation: CSVPLAAETQYF.

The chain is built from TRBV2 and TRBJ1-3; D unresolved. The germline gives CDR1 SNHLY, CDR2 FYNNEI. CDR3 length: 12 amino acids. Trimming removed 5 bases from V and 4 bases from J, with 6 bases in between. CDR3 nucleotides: TGTGCCAGCAGTTTACAGGGAAACACCATATATTTT. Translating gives CASSLQGNTIYF.

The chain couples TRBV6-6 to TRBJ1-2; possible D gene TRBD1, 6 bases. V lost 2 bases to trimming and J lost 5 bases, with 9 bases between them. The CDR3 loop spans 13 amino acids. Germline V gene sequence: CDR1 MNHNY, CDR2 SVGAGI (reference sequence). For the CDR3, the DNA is TGTGCCAGCAGTTACCCGGACAGTTATGGCTACACCTTC. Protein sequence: CASSYPDSYGYTF.

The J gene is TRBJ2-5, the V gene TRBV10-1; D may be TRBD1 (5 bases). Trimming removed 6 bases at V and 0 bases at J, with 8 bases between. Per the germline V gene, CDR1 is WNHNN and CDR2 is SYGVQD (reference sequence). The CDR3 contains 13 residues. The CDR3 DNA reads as TGCGCCAGCAGCAGGGAATACCAAGAGACCCAGTACTTC. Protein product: CASSREYQETQYF.

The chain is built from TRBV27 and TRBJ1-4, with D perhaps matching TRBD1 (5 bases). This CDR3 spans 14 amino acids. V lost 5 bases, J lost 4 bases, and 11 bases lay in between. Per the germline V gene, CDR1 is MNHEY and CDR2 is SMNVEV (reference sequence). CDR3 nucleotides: TGTGCCAGCAGTCGGGGGGAGAATAATGAAAAACTGTTTTTT. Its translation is CASSRGENNEKLFF.

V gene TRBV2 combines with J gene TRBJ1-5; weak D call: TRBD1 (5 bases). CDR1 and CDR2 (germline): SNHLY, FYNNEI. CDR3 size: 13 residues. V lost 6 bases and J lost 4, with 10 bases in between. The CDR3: CASRSRENQPQHF. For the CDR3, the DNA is TGTGCCAGCAGGTCCAGGGAAAATCAGCCCCAGCATTTT.

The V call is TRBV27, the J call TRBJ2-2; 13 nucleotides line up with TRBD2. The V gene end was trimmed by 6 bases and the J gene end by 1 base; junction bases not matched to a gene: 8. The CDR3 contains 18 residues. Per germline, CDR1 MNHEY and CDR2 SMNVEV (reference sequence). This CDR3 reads CASSYYRTSGGNTGELFF. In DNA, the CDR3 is TGTGCCAGCAGCTATTACCGGACTAGCGGGGGGAACACCGGGGAGCTGTTTTTT.